This entry lists 20 T cell receptor beta chains sequenced from one sample in a study of blood T cell repertoires in COVID-19. This table comes from immunoSEQ multiplex PCR, and its TCRdb copy is limited to in-frame clones, with some not included. The table records hundreds of thousands of clones, 80% to 85% of them present only once. The material sequenced was peripheral blood. The receptors originated from a woman aged 55-70 years with active or convalescent COVID-19.

This sequence joins TRBV18 and TRBJ1-1, with D maybe TRBD1 (5 bases). Trimming took 6 bases from V and 2 from J, leaving 13 bases between them. The germline CDR1 and CDR2 sequences are KGHSH and LQKENI. This CDR3 contains 14 residues. This chain's CDR3 is CASSPNWGNTEAFF. The DNA of the CDR3 is TGTGCCAGCTCTCCTAACTGGGGCAACACTGAAGCTTTCTTT.

The chain uses TRBV19 and TRBJ1-2; the D is unclear. Germline loops: CDR1 LNHDA, CDR2 SQIVND (reference sequence). V lost 5 bases and J lost 3, with 10 bases in between. This CDR3 is 13 amino acids long. DNA for the CDR3: TGTGCCAGTAGTCGAAAAGAGTACTATGGCTACACCTTC. Translation gives CASSRKEYYGYTF.

The sample holds a few counts of this clone. V is TRBV7-2 and J is TRBJ2-5, with 13 nucleotides matching TRBD2. CDR1 is SGHTA and CDR2 is FQGNSA in the germline V gene. Trimming cost V 4 bases and J 1 base; bases outside gene matches: 6. The CDR3 runs to 17 residues. CDR3 loop: CASSSRLAGGFQETQYF. The CDR3 nucleotides read TGTGCCAGCAGCTCTAGACTAGCGGGGGGTTTCCAAGAGACCCAGTACTTC.

J is TRBJ2-1 and V is TRBV7-2; D is uncertain. Germline CDR1 is SGHTA and CDR2 is FQGNSA. The CDR3 is 15 residues long. V lost 2 bases, J lost 6 bases, and 14 bases lay in between. CDR3 nucleotide sequence: TGTGCCAGCAGCTTATCTAGGAGTTTACGCAATGAGCAGTTCTTC. Protein product: CASSLSRSLRNEQFF.

The rearrangement uses TRBV27 and TRBJ1-5; 7 bases are a match to TRBD1. The trim removed 1 base at V and 5 bases at J, leaving 5 bases unmatched. Germline loops: CDR1 MNHEY, CDR2 SMNVEV (reference sequence). The CDR3 runs 15 residues. This CDR3 reads CASSLWGQRDQPQHF. The CDR3 bases are TGTGCCAGCAGTTTATGGGGACAGAGAGATCAGCCCCAGCATTTT.

V and J are TRBV3-1 (or the pseudogene TRBV3-2) and TRBJ2-7; 9 bases match TRBD2. The CDR3 loop spans 16 amino acids. J was trimmed by 4 bases and V by 1 base; bases with no gene match: 8. In germline, CDR1 is LGHDT, CDR2 YNNKEL (reference sequence). The CDR3 DNA sequence: TGTGCCAGCAGCCAAGGGCTTGGTAGCGGGGGATACGAGCAGTACTTC. It specifies CASSQGLGSGGYEQYF.

The chain joins TRBV28 to TRBJ1-2; no definite D call. The CDR3 contains 12 residues. V was cut by 8 bases and J by 4 bases, with 11 bases left in between. Germline CDR1 MDHEN, CDR2 SYDVKM. CDR3: CASSLQRYGYTF. CDR3 in DNA: TGTGCCAGCTCCCTCCAGCGCTATGGCTACACCTTC.

A remark on this clone: This specimen includes other DNA sequences encoding the same CDR3. The chain has TRBV19 and TRBJ1-4; TRBD1 matches at 8 bases. The CDR3 covers 14 residues. Germline V gene data show CDR1 as LNHDA and CDR2 as SQIVND (reference sequence). V lost 1 base and J lost 7; bases outside the gene matches: 2. CDR3 in DNA: TGTGCCAGTAGTATAGGGACAGGGCCTGAAAAACTGTTTTTT. Translated, it gives CASSIGTGPEKLFF.

The rearrangement links TRBV5-1 to TRBJ2-1, with 8 positions matching TRBD2. CDR3 length: 15 amino acids. Germline CDR1 SGHRS, CDR2 YFSETQ. The V gene end was trimmed by 1 base and the J gene end by 4 bases; junction bases not matched to a gene: 4. CDR3 amino acids: CASSLYSGKYNEQFF. The CDR3 DNA follows: TGCGCCAGCAGCTTGTATAGCGGGAAGTACAATGAGCAGTTCTTC. The full variable domain, in which reference TRBV5-1 and TRBJ2-1 provide the parts outside the CDR3, is KAGVTQTPRYLIKTRGQQVTLSCSPISGHRSVSWYQQTPGQGLQFLFEYFSETQRNKGNFPGRFSGRQFSNSRSEMNVSTLELGDSALYLCASSLYSGKYNEQFFGPGTRLTVL.

This clone was detected ten times or more. This chain joins TRBV30 and TRBJ2-3; 9 positions match TRBD2. CDR3 length: 14 residues. Germline trimming cut 3 bases from V and 1 base from J; bases unmatched to any gene: 2. In germline, CDR1 is GTSNPN, CDR2 SVGIG (reference sequence). CDR3 residues: CAWRIAGGTDTQYF. The CDR3 nucleotides are TGTGCCTGGAGAATAGCGGGGGGCACAGATACGCAGTATTTT.

The chain recombines TRBV3-1 (or the pseudogene TRBV3-2) with TRBJ1-6; 7 bases agree with TRBD1. There are 14 residues in the CDR3. Germline assignment: CDR1 LGHDT and CDR2 YNNKEL (reference sequence). Trimming removed 5 bases from V and 7 bases from J; junction bases left unmatched: 5. The CDR3 region is CASSRQGENSPLHF. Here the CDR3 DNA reads TGTGCCAGCAGCAGACAGGGTGAGAATTCACCCCTCCACTTT.

V and J are TRBV4-3 and TRBJ1-2; perhaps TRBD1 as D (5 bases). Germline V gives CDR1 LGHNA, CDR2 YSLEER. V was pared by 4 bases and J by 4 bases, with 13 bases between. This CDR3 region has 14 residues. The CDR3 is CASSRSQDGYGYTF. The CDR3 DNA is TGCGCCAGCAGCCGTTCACAGGACGGCTATGGCTACACCTTC.

The chain employs TRBV5-4 and TRBJ2-3, with 9 positions matching TRBD2. The CDR3 is 16 residues long. V gave up 3 bases and J gave up 3 bases; unmatched junction bases: 8. Germline V gene data show CDR1 as SGHNT and CDR2 as YYREEE (reference sequence). In nucleotides, the CDR3 is TGTGCCAGCAGCTCCGGAGGTAGCGGGGGAACAGATACGCAGTATTTT. As protein: CASSSGGSGGTDTQYF.

The chain is built from TRBV5-1 and TRBJ2-1; TRBD1 matches 8 bases. CDR1 is SGHRS and CDR2 is YFSETQ in the germline V gene. Germline trimming cut 4 bases from V and 7 bases from J; bases unmatched to any gene: 13. The CDR3 has 16 amino acids. CDR3 in amino acids: CASSETTGTGYNEQFF. CDR3 bases: TGCGCCAGCAGCGAGACTACCGGGACAGGCTATAATGAGCAGTTCTTC.

The chain links TRBV6-6 to TRBJ2-3; 14 bases match TRBD2. Germline V CDR1 and CDR2: MNHNY, SVGAGI (reference sequence). The CDR3 runs to 14 residues. V was clipped by 6 bases and J by 14 bases; unmatched bases: 10. For the CDR3, the DNA is TGTGCCAGCAGCCTCGGACTAGCGGGGGGACCCGGGTATTTT. Protein sequence: CASSLGLAGGPGYF.

CDR3 sequence: CAISDRGNEKLFF. As DNA, the CDR3 is TGTGCCATCAGTGATCGAGGGAATGAAAAACTGTTTTTT. The chain carries TRBV10-3 and TRBJ1-4; D is unresolved. Germline V gene lookup returns CDR1 ENHRY and CDR2 SYGVKD. The germline V and J ends were trimmed by 3 bases and 5 bases, with 7 bases remaining between them. The CDR3 totals 13 residues.

The chain employs TRBV18 and TRBJ1-1; 7 bases align to TRBD1. This CDR3 is 13 amino acids long. V trimming: 3 bases; J trimming: 6 bases; junction bases outside the gene matches: 4. The germline gives CDR1 KGHSH, CDR2 LQKENI. Here the CDR3 DNA reads TGTGCCAGCTCACCGACTCAGGGGGCTGAAGCTTTCTTT. It translates to CASSPTQGAEAFF.

The CDR3 region has the DNA TGCAGCGTTGAACGGGAAGGAGAAAAACTGTTTTTT. Residues: CSVEREGEKLFF. The chain couples TRBV29-1 to TRBJ1-4; D ambiguous. The CDR3 contains 12 residues. Deletions cut 2 bases from V and 8 bases from J, with 9 bases between. Germline values: CDR1 SQVTM, CDR2 ANQGSEA.

About this clone: Other DNA variants within this sample encode the same CDR3. This chain joins TRBV6-2 or TRBV6-3 and TRBJ1-1, with TRBD1 matching over 8 bases. From germline, CDR1 is MNHEY and CDR2 SVGEGT. The V gene end was trimmed by 6 bases and the J gene end by 5 bases; junction bases not matched to a gene: 5. The CDR3 consists of 13 residues. The CDR3 sequence: CASSLTGGTEAFF. The CDR3 region has the DNA TGTGCCAGCAGCCTTACAGGGGGAACTGAAGCTTTCTTT.

The chain uses TRBV7-6 and TRBJ1-1; the match to TRBD1 covers 9 bases. The germline gives CDR1 SGHVS, CDR2 FNYEAQ. This CDR3 has 15 residues. After removal of 5 bases from V and 2 bases from J, the junction contained 6 bases not matched to a gene. CDR3: CASSLGTGPNTEAFF. DNA for the CDR3: TGTGCCAGCAGCCTAGGGACAGGGCCTAACACTGAAGCTTTCTTT. Using reference TRBV7-6 and TRBJ1-1 for the parts outside the CDR3, the full variable domain is GAGVSQSPRYKVTKRGQDVALRCDPISGHVSLYWYRQALGQGPEFLTYFNYEAQQDKSGLPNDRFSAERPEGSISTLTIQRTEQRDSAMYRCASSLGTGPNTEAFFGQGTRLTVV.